This TCR beta chain was sequenced for a study of beta chain features in type 1 diabetes (dated by TCRdb to about 2018). Regarding the complete study: Patients and healthy donors did not differ in mean age, gender distribution, total cell number or subset yield. A total of approximately 110,000,000 sorted cells were examined across all samples, and a strong correlation was observed between cell number per subset and RNA yield. The study compared the TCRB repertoires of sorted circulating CD4+ T cell subsets in recently diagnosed type 1 diabetes patients with those in matched healthy donors. Whereas all 30 or so donors provided naive and central memory subsets, regulatory and stem cell-like memory subsets were isolated from just 8 patients and roughly 8 healthy donors. Overall study results and their limits: PCR might favor shorter templates, but patient and control samples were amplified and corrected together, so any skew would affect both groups equally. At VDJ recombination sites, type 1 diabetes patients had fewer insertions and more deleted nucleotides, which implies abnormalities in thymic rearrangement. A moderate but significant shortening of TCRB CDR3 length was observed in type 1 diabetes patients in all four CD4+ subsets. Because cDNA was sequenced instead of genomic DNA, highly expressing activated cells could be over-represented, though the groups showed no difference in activation or CD3 levels. Only small numbers of individuals were included in the HLA sub-analyses, which left unresolved whether HLA type had any influence on TCRB rearrangement. Naive, central memory and regulatory TCRB repertoires appeared to be more similar among patients than among healthy donors.

CDR1 and CDR2, per the germline V gene (reference sequence), are SEHNR and FQNEAQ. Spanning cysteine to phenylalanine, the CDR3 consists of 13 amino acids. Of all the DNA, just the CDR3 is kept, 39 bases in frame from base 1. V drops 2 bases and J drops 2 bases, leaving 7 bases in between. From each donor, a single peripheral blood sample of about 100 mL on average was drawn into heparinised tubes. Naive, central memory, regulatory and stem cell-like memory CD4+ T cells were sorted on a BD FACSAria II using a panel including CD45RO, CCR7, CD25, CD127, CD95 and CD27. Purity was above 95% for every sorted population. PBMCs were separated immediately by Lymphoprep density gradient centrifugation and were stained directly, without being cultured. Samples were stained and sorted in pairs, with one healthy donor and one patient per experiment, so that batch effects were minimized. All of the isolated RNA was reverse transcribed with the High Capacity cDNA Reverse Transcription Kit, so expressed TCRB transcripts were sequenced. Naive, central memory and regulatory T cell samples underwent deep immunoSEQ sequencing, averaging around 4 million total reads per sample. Sorted cells were lysed in RLT buffer, and RNA was extracted using DNase-treated RNeasy Micro or Mini kits according to cell number. To prevent cross-contamination, each cell subset was processed individually, whereas patient and healthy donor samples were processed jointly. TCRB sequences were amplified from cDNA with the immunoSEQ multiplex PCR, producing 87-bp fragments spanning the CDR3 region. Sequencing of the amplicons was done on the Illumina HiSeq platform. As for how the authors treated the data: Synthetic template baselines were used to correct PCR bias computationally, reads within Hamming distance 2 were collapsed, and singletons that could not be merged were discarded. Reads were aligned against IMGT so that V, D and J genes, CDR3 length and insertions or deletions at six rearrangement sites could be assigned. Within each subset, clonotype counts were normalized to the number of sorted cells before true diversity and Gini coefficients were calculated with the tcR R package. The overlap coefficient, calculated on TCRB nucleotide sequences, was used to quantify repertoire sharing. As a proxy for the pre-selection repertoire, out-of-frame TCRB sequences from naive cells were analyzed. TCRdb took over this immuneACCESS table, retaining in-frame rearrangements with V and J assigned. Such tables are incomplete; in checked studies, under half of the missing clones stem from an unresolved V gene, and the remainder is unexplained. Clone size and V and J calls were adopted from that table, with D and trimming inferred from the DNA. The sample yields roughly 260,000 clones; 20% were counted once. The ten largest clones take up about 0.028% of the sample.

A note on this clone: Which antigen it targets is not known. Base-call qualities are not available, and no considerably larger clone is one nucleotide away.

The sample consisted of naive CD4+ T cells from blood. The cell subset or site label on this specimen signifies: true naive CD4+ T cells. In this chain, TRBV7-9 is recombined with TRBJ2-7, with the D gene too uncertain to name. The clonotype comes from a woman in her 40s with type 1 diabetes. CDR3 loop: CASSLSVPYEQYF. The bases are TGTGCCAGCAGCTTATCGGTACCCTACGAGCAGTACTTC.